The present TCR beta chain was sequenced within a study of CD4 T cells in relation to SARS-CoV-2 and coronaviruses. As for the study in general: TCR beta CDR3s were sequenced after roughly ten-day antigen culture of PBMCs.

Before the COVID-19 pandemic, during about 2011-2018, CD4+ T cells were taken from unexposed donors. After nine to ten days of culture, CD4+ T cells were isolated. Testing used SARS-CoV-2 S/N and four cold-coronavirus spikes on unexposed-donor CD4+ T cells, cells permitting. PBMCs were plated at a few million per well in IL-2-containing medium. With respect to this clone: What it binds is not known.

Germline V lookup: CDR1 SGHRS, CDR2 YFSETQ. Between the trimmed V and J ends, which lost 1 base and 0 bases, there was a span of 8 bases. The CDR3 has 15 residues. Study results and limitations: The cross-reactivity analysis covered only spike protein, not other viral proteins.

Data came from immunoSEQ multiplex PCR; TCRdb stores just in-frame clones and leaves some out. The data hold 29,000 or so clones, with roughly four fifths observed a single time. The TCR comes from a human donor in good health. The sequencing sample was made of CD4+ T cells from PBMCs, cultured in vitro. The V gene is TRBV5-1, the J gene TRBJ1-3; no firm D call. In nucleotides, the CDR3 is TGCGCCAGCAGCTTGACCGCAACCTCTGGAAACACCATATATTTT. As protein: CASSLTATSGNTIYF. The full variable domain, with the rest looked up from reference TRBV5-1 and TRBJ1-3, is KAGVTQTPRYLIKTRGQQVTLSCSPISGHRSVSWYQQTPGQGLQFLFEYFSETQRNKGNFPGRFSGRQFSNSRSEMNVSTLELGDSALYLCASSLTATSGNTIYFGEGSWLTVV.